The entry that follows covers one TCR beta chain sequence. Its antigen is undetermined. Sequencing was performed with immunoSEQ multiplex PCR; in TCRdb, only in-frame clones are kept and a portion is missing. The table includes 43,000 or so clones, about 88% detected once. This sample stems from a study of ipilimumab plus nivolumab after autologous stem cell transplantation. Study-wide background: Myeloma cases were transplant-naive high-risk or relapsed within 3 years post first autologous transplant.

Findings and limits, study-wide: Authors suggest TCR repertoire, Treg phenotype and gut microbiota support further study.

CDR1 is SGHTA, CDR2 FQGTGA, per germline. CDR3 length: 13 residues. Between the trimmed V and J ends, which lost 2 bases and 3 bases, there was a span of 7 bases. Checkpoint therapy with ipilimumab 1 mg/kg began 14 to 28 days after transplant. The clonotype originates from a male donor with multiple myeloma. The chain is built from TRBV7-3 and TRBJ1-1; D unclear. The sequences come from PBMCs, collected in a trial of ipilimumab plus nivolumab as post-transplant consolidation. The CDR3 DNA reads TGTGCCAGCAGCTTAGTTGATCACACTGAAGCTTTCTTT. It yields the protein CASSLVDHTEAFF.